The clone carrying this TCR beta chain was picked up a small number of times. Its antigen remains unidentified. From roughly 390 ng of RNA, a library with molecular barcoded alpha/delta and beta/gamma adaptors was made. In TCRdb, the reads were re-called with MiXCR into one record per CDR3 protein. The sample consists of 35,000 to 50,000 distinct CDR3 sequences, around 20% of them appearing once. The V and J ends lost 3 bases and 1 base respectively, with 10 bases between them. There are 14 residues in the CDR3. From germline, CDR1 is SGHRS and CDR2 YFSETQ. Sampling of bone marrow took place during active disease in every patient. The data were obtained in a study of read filtering for tumor transcriptome and immune sequencing. About the research overall: DNase treatment preceded whole-transcriptome library preparation. RNA-seq yielded only about 75 to 1,300 TCR reads, IR-seq about 4 to 10.27 million.

Study observations and caveats: RNA-seq captured clonotypes less deeply and reliably than IR-seq.

The sequence was obtained from a donor at least 40 years old with multiple myeloma. The gene calls are TRBV5-1 and TRBJ1-1; unclear D gene. The sequenced material came from a population of CD138-negative cells sorted from bone marrow. The CDR3 spells CASSSQPANTEAFF. DNA for the CDR3: TGCGCCAGCAGCTCCCAGCCTGCGAACACTGAAGCTTTCTTT.